The rows below give T cell receptor beta chains drawn from one sample of a study of cytomegalovirus exposure and HLA in healthy donors. Method: immunoSEQ multiplex PCR; TCRdb's copy keeps in-frame clones and lacks some. The sample carries 100,000 to 130,000 clones, about 72% recorded once. Sequenced sample: PBMCs. The receptor source for this set is a young man in good health and CMV-seronegative. Each CDR3 is given with its conserved first and last residue. The D gene is left open where the match is weak. Clone size is given for some rows only: seen once, a few or many times, or a class if the clone is expanded.

length	D	J	V	size	DNA	CDR3
16	NA	TRBJ2-7	TRBV4-1	NA	TGCGCCAGCAGCCAAGGGGCAACCACTTTGTCCTACGAGCAGTACTTC	CASSQGATTLSYEQYF
14	NA	TRBJ1-3	TRBV18	few	TGTGCCAGCTCACTTGACAGGTCCGGAAACACCATATATTTT	CASSLDRSGNTIYF
18	TRBD2	TRBJ2-7	TRBV4-3	few	TGCGCCAGCAGCCAAGATCGGAGTAGCGGGGGGGGTACCTACGAGCAGTACTTC	CASSQDRSSGGGTYEQYF
13	NA	TRBJ2-3	TRBV19	NA	TGTGCCAGCAGGCCCTCTGGCACAGATACGCAGTATTTT	CASRPSGTDTQYF
17	TRBD1	TRBJ1-5	TRBV7-9	NA	TGTTCCAGCAGTTCCCGGTTGAGGGGGCCTGGCAATCAGCCCCAGCATTTT	CSSSSRLRGPGNQPQHF
17	TRBD1	TRBJ1-1	TRBV9	NA	TGTGCCAGCAGCCCTTGGGACAGCCTGGGGGGCGAGACTGAAGCTTTCTTT	CASSPWDSLGGETEAFF
14	NA	TRBJ2-7	TRBV6-6	NA	TGTGCCAGCAACGTAGTGGAGGCGAGCAACGAGCAGTACTTC	CASNVVEASNEQYF
15	TRBD2	TRBJ2-1	TRBV11-1	NA	TGTGCCAGCAGCAGGACTAGCGGGGGCTGGGGGGAGCAGTTCTTC	CASSRTSGGWGEQFF
15	NA	TRBJ1-1	TRBV19	few	TGTGCCAGTAGTACCCCTGGGCAGGGAGGGACTGAAGCTTTCTTT	CASSTPGQGGTEAFF
15	NA	TRBJ1-1	TRBV27	NA	TGTGCCAGCAGTTTATTCGGGGGATACGGGACTGAAGCTTTCTTT	CASSLFGGYGTEAFF